The 17 T cell receptor beta chains reported below all come from one sample, sequenced in a study of vaccination and CD4 T cells after COVID-19. Their antigen targets remain unknown. Once obtained from cultured CD4+ T cells, the DNA was sequenced using the Oncomine TCR Beta short-read assay. Genomic DNA was drawn out of CD4+ T cells grown in culture. TCRdb analysed the PCR reads with MiXCR anew, one entry per CDR3 protein. The sample lists thousands of distinct CDR3 sequences; 30% to 45% were seen once. Treatment described: approximately 9-day PBMC culture with coronavirus spike peptide pools or control peptides (ViraFEST assay). Those CD4+ T cells from the unexposed donor predate the COVID-19 pandemic (2011-2018). Sequences were obtained from CD4+ T cells from blood, cultured in vitro. The source of these receptors is a human donor in good health.

This chain links TRBV6-1 with TRBJ2-7; possible D gene TRBD1, 6 bases. CDR1 and CDR2 (germline): MNHNS, SASEGT. The V and J ends lost 5 bases and 5 bases respectively, with 10 bases between them. The CDR3 runs to 12 residues. CDR3: CASSITGHEQYF. The CDR3 DNA reads as TGTGCCAGCAGTATAACAGGGCACGAGCAGTACTTC.

The V and J genes are TRBV11-3 and TRBJ2-1; D is unresolved. The V gene lost 2 bases and the J gene lost 4 bases, with 9 bases spanning the gap. CDR1 is SGHNT and CDR2 is YENEEA in the germline V gene. This CDR3 region has 14 residues. CDR3 sequence: CASSLRSRYNEQFF. The DNA for the CDR3 is TGTGCCAGCAGCTTACGGTCCAGGTACAATGAGCAGTTCTTC.

The gene calls are TRBV4-3 and TRBJ1-1, with TRBD1 matching 7 bases. The CDR3 totals 14 residues. The V gene's germline CDR1 is LGHNA and CDR2 YSLEER. Trimming took 4 bases from V and 2 from J; bases not matched to a gene: 4. Here the CDR3 DNA reads TGCGCCAGCAGCCCGGGGACAGCAAACACTGAAGCTTTCTTT. Translated: CASSPGTANTEAFF.

This chain uses TRBV28 with TRBJ2-3; 13 positions match TRBD2. The V gene end was trimmed by 1 base and the J gene end by 1 base; junction bases not matched to a gene: 11. Germline V gene data show CDR1 as MDHEN and CDR2 as SYDVKM. This CDR3 contains 20 residues. CDR3 loop: CASSLSTTSGRGEGTDTQYF. The DNA of the CDR3 is TGTGCCAGCAGTTTATCGACCACTAGCGGGAGGGGTGAGGGCACAGATACGCAGTATTTT.

J is TRBJ2-3 and V is TRBV7-9, with D possibly being TRBD1 or TRBD2 (6 bases each). Germline-derived CDR1 and CDR2 are SEHNR and FQNEAQ (reference sequence). V was cut by 1 base and J by 6 bases, with 20 bases left in between. The CDR3 has 17 amino acids. In DNA, the CDR3 is TGTGCCAGCAGCTTAGGGGAACAGGGAGGTCTGGCGGATACGCAGTATTTT. Protein sequence: CASSLGEQGGLADTQYF.

This clonotype has just a few counts. The chain employs TRBV7-9 and TRBJ1-1; D is undetermined. The V end was cut by 5 bases, the J end by 12 bases, with 22 bases between. Germline assignment: CDR1 SEHNR and CDR2 FQNEAQ (reference sequence). CDR3 length: 14 amino acids. The CDR3 here is CASSPRATRSWTFF. In DNA, the CDR3 is TGTGCCAGCAGCCCAAGGGCCACTAGAAGTTGGACTTTCTTT.

Of note for this clonotype: This clone may be a read error of a much larger clone one base away. The chain recombines TRBV7-9 with TRBJ1-5; no reliable D call. The V and J ends lost 5 bases and 4 bases respectively, with 9 bases between them. The CDR3 is 13 residues long. Germline V gene lookup returns CDR1 SEHNR and CDR2 FQNEAQ (reference sequence). This chain's CDR3 is CASSDVPNQPQHF. CDR3 bases: TGTGCCAGCAGCGACGTACCAAATCAGCCCCAGCATTTT. The full variable domain, with the rest looked up from reference TRBV7-9 and TRBJ1-5, is DTGVSQNPRHKITKRGQNVTFRCDPISEHNRLYWYRQTLGQGPEFLTYFQNEAQLEKSRLLSDRFSAERPKGSFSTLEIQRTEQGDSAMYLCASSDVPNQPQHFGDGTRLSIL.

The chain couples TRBV19 to TRBJ2-7; D is possibly TRBD1 (5 bases). The V and J ends lost 1 base and 1 base respectively, with 8 bases between them. The length of the CDR3 is 14 residues. Germline V gene lookup returns CDR1 LNHDA and CDR2 SQIVND (reference sequence). The CDR3 loop is CASSIGQGSYEQYF. Written as DNA, the CDR3 is TGTGCCAGTAGTATAGGGCAGGGATCCTACGAGCAGTACTTC.

The table lists this clonotype with a few counts. The CDR3 here is CASSPQEGDYGYTF. As DNA, the CDR3 is TGTGCCAGCAGCCCTCAGGAAGGAGACTATGGCTACACCTTC. The gene calls are TRBV9 and TRBJ1-2; no clear D gene. Per the germline V gene, CDR1 is SGDLS and CDR2 is YYNGEE. The CDR3 spans 14 residues. The V gene lost 4 bases and the J gene lost 3 bases, with 13 bases spanning the gap. The whole variable domain, filled in from reference TRBV9 and TRBJ1-2, reads DSGVTQTPKHLITATGQRVTLRCSPRSGDLSVYWYQQSLDQGLQFLIQYYNGEERAKGNILERFSAQQFPDLHSELNLSSLELGDSALYFCASSPQEGDYGYTFGSGTRLTVV.

The gene calls are TRBV11-3 and TRBJ2-1; 7 bases match TRBD2. The V gene's germline CDR1 is SGHNT and CDR2 YENEEA. The CDR3 is 15 amino acids. J gave up 6 bases and V 4 bases, and 9 bases lay outside the gene matches. The CDR3 is CASSSSGPAGNEQFF. The CDR3 DNA follows: TGTGCCAGCAGCTCTAGCGGCCCAGCGGGCAATGAGCAGTTCTTC.

The chain joins TRBV6-2 or TRBV6-3 to TRBJ1-5; maybe TRBD1 (5 bases). There are 15 residues in the CDR3. CDR1 is MNHEY and CDR2 is SVGEGT in the germline V gene. Between the trimmed V and J ends, which lost 6 bases and 0 bases, there was a span of 12 bases. The CDR3 coding sequence is TGTGCCAGCAGCAAGGACATTTATAGCAATCAGCCCCAGCATTTT. The encoded protein is CASSKDIYSNQPQHF.

On this clonotype itself: The germline gene is not matched at one end of the junction; a read error may be the cause. V and J are TRBV7-9 and TRBJ1-1, with 7 bases aligning to TRBD1. This CDR3 is 17 amino acids long. The germline V gene encodes CDR1 SEHNR and CDR2 FQNEAQ (reference sequence). CDR3 nucleotide sequence: TGCGCCAGCAGCCCCCACGGAGGGGGCGCCGGGATAACTGAAGCTTTCTTT. This gives the protein CASSPHGGGAGITEAFF.

The chain is built from TRBV19 and TRBJ2-2, with 12 bases lining up with TRBD2. The V and J ends lost 7 bases and 7 bases, in that order; junction bases with no gene match: 16. The CDR3 contains 18 residues. Germline V gene sequence: CDR1 LNHDA, CDR2 SQIVND (reference sequence). This chain's CDR3 is CASTTQPLAGGPGGELFF. CDR3 nucleotides: TGTGCCAGTACGACACAACCTCTAGCGGGAGGGCCTGGCGGGGAGCTGTTTTTT. The full variable domain, with the rest looked up from reference TRBV19 and TRBJ2-2, is DGGITQSPKYLFRKEGQNVTLSCEQNLNHDAMYWYRQDPGQGLRLIYYSQIVNDFQKGDIAEGYSVSREKKESFPLTVTSAQKNPTAFYLCASTTQPLAGGPGGELFFGEGSRLTVL.

This clonotype has only a few counts. This chain connects TRBV15 to TRBJ2-2; D not resolved. The CDR3 contains 15 residues. CDR1 and CDR2 from the germline V gene are LNHNV and YYDKDF (reference sequence). V was clipped by 0 bases and J by 0 bases, with 5 bases between them. The CDR3 is CATSRDFSNTGELFF. CDR3 sequence (DNA): TGTGCCACCAGCAGAGATTTTTCGAACACCGGGGAGCTGTTTTTT.

This clonotype was seen a few times. The chain recombines TRBV20-1 with TRBJ2-1; the D gene is possibly TRBD2 (5 bases). Germline-derived CDR1 and CDR2 are DFQATT and SNEGSKA (reference sequence). Trimming took 5 bases from V and 8 from J, leaving 13 bases between them. The CDR3 loop spans 12 amino acids. CDR3 sequence reads: CSAPTRSDEQFF. In nucleotides, the CDR3 is TGCAGTGCTCCCACTAGAAGCGATGAGCAGTTCTTC.

The table lists this clonotype with a few counts. As DNA, the CDR3 is TGTGCCAGCAGCCCCGCAGGCGGGAGCACAGATACGCAGTATTTT. Translated, it gives CASSPAGGSTDTQYF. The chain couples TRBV7-2 to TRBJ2-3; possible D gene TRBD2, 5 bases. V shed 5 bases and J shed 0 bases, with 12 bases lying between them. This CDR3 region has 15 residues. Germline V CDR1 and CDR2: SGHTA, FQGNSA.

For this clonotype: At one boundary the junction diverges from the germline segment, which might be a read error. The chain employs TRBV7-7 and TRBJ2-1; the D gene is possibly TRBD1 (6 bases). Germline lookup yields CDR1 SSHAT and CDR2 FNYEAQ (reference sequence). The CDR3 covers 15 residues. CDR3 DNA: TGTGCTAGCAGCTTACAGGGTGGAGACTACAATGAGCAGTTCTTC. Translating gives CASSLQGGDYNEQFF.